This note documents a single T cell receptor (beta chain) sequence. This sample was included in a study of blood T cell repertoires in COVID-19. Study details: Samples representing acute and convalescent COVID-19 were sourced from the United States, Italy and Spain. T cells, B-cell-depleted T cells, or PBMCs provided the cDNA or gDNA that served as material.

This CDR3 is 17 amino acids long. Germline V lookup: CDR1 LGHNT, CDR2 FRNRAP. V gave up 7 bases and J gave up 7 bases; unmatched junction bases: 15. In the authors' workflow: Amplification with reference gene primers provided the estimates of nucleated cell counts. Clones were read by immunoSEQ multiplex PCR, and TCRdb kept only the in-frame ones, dropping some. From that table come the V and J calls and clone size; the DNA was used to work out D and trimming. The sample carries 150,000 to 200,000 clones, more than 85% recorded once. This clonotype originated in a man between 18 and 35 years old with acute or convalescent COVID-19. The sequencing input was peripheral blood. The chain carries TRBV12-5 and TRBJ2-4; TRBD2 matches 11 bases. CDR3 sequence reads: CASAPRASGGQRNIQYF. DNA of the CDR3: TGTGCTAGTGCCCCTCGGGCTAGCGGGGGGCAGCGGAACATTCAGTACTTC. The full variable domain, in which reference TRBV12-5 and TRBJ2-4 provide the parts outside the CDR3, is DARVTQTPRHKVTEMGQEVTMRCQPILGHNTVFWYRQTMMQGLELLAYFRNRAPLDDSGMPKDRFSAEMPDATLATLKIQPSEPRDSAVYFCASAPRASGGQRNIQYFGAGTRLSVL.